The sequence of this TCR beta chain was determined in a study of siplizumab effects on memory and regulatory T cells. Study results and caveats: Memory cells seemed less diverse than naive T cells, which also seemed major contributors to the alloresponse. Proliferating Tregs taken from siplizumab cultures were not shown to have a confirmed suppressive function.

The study assayed 100,000 or so TCR templates per sample. Using immunoSEQ multiplex PCR, the repertoire was profiled, and TCRdb retains in-frame clones only, with some absent. Of approximately 100,000 clones listed, roughly 94% were seen once; the top ten hold approximately 0.58%. Points on this clone: Antigen unknown.

The CDR3 extends over 15 amino acids. The germline V and J ends were trimmed by 0 bases and 2 bases, with 9 bases remaining between them. Germline V gene lookup returns CDR1 KGHSH and CDR2 LQKENI. This TCR was recovered from a human donor in good health. Sequenced input: Tregs sorted from blood. The chain has TRBV18 and TRBJ2-3; D is unclear. DNA of the CDR3: TGTGCCAGCTCACCACCCTTTGAGCTCACAGATACGCAGTATTTT. Amino acid sequence: CASSPPFELTDTQYF.